The 5 T cell receptor beta chains below were found in one sample sequenced in a study of T-cell reconstitution after alpha-beta-depleted transplantation in children. A TCRbeta library incorporating unique molecular identifiers was prepared. A single record per CDR3 protein comes from TCRdb applying MiXCR to the PCR reads. The table shows hundreds of thousands of distinct CDR3 sequences, with 23% occurring only once. The sequencing here drew on PBMCs, mostly from graft donor cells, taken 360 days after TCRalphabeta/CD19-depleted stem cell transplant. Source of these receptors: a boy under two years old who had a stem cell transplant for acute myeloid leukemia, so the T cells may come from the graft donor.

V is TRBV20-1 and J is TRBJ2-3; D assignment may be TRBD1 or TRBD2 (5 bases each). The CDR3 runs 16 residues. The V gene lost 0 bases and the J gene lost 1 base, with 14 bases spanning the gap. Per the germline V gene, CDR1 is DFQATT and CDR2 is SNEGSKA (reference sequence). The CDR3 loop is CSARDRLGAGTDTQYF. CDR3 coding DNA: TGCAGTGCTAGAGATCGGCTCGGGGCGGGCACAGATACGCAGTATTTT.

This clonotype showed up just a few times. The chain combines TRBV12-3 or TRBV12-4 with TRBJ1-1; D gene uncertain. V was clipped by 0 bases and J by 2 bases, with 10 bases between them. This CDR3 is built from 15 residues. In nucleotides, the CDR3 is TGTGCCAGCAGTTTAGCCCAGCGTTCCAACACTGAAGCTTTCTTT. Encoded protein: CASSLAQRSNTEAFF.

V gene TRBV7-8 combines with J gene TRBJ2-2; D is possibly TRBD1 (5 bases). V gave up 1 base and J gave up 7 bases, with 16 bases separating them. CDR1 and CDR2 (germline): SGHVS, FQNEAQ. The CDR3 sequence is 16 residues long. CDR3 region: CASSLEGANVNGELFF. The CDR3 DNA is TGTGCCAGCAGCTTAGAAGGGGCGAATGTTAACGGGGAGCTGTTTTTT.

This rearrangement joins TRBV20-1 to TRBJ2-3, with 11 bases that match TRBD2. Losses at the gene ends were 5 bases for V and 2 bases for J; bases not matched to a gene: 6. Germline lookup yields CDR1 DFQATT and CDR2 SNEGSKA (reference sequence). CDR3 length: 15 amino acids. The chain's CDR3 is CSALGLAGNTDTQYF. Written as DNA, the CDR3 is TGCAGTGCTCTAGGACTAGCGGGTAACACAGATACGCAGTATTTT.

This clonotype appeared many times. The chain recombines TRBV5-5 with TRBJ1-1; D is possibly TRBD1 (6 bases). Germline V CDR1 and CDR2: SGHKS, YYEKEE (reference sequence). The CDR3 contains 17 residues. V was shortened by 0 bases and J by 0 bases, with 15 bases between the two germline ends. The CDR3, as DNA: TGTGCCAGCAGCTTGGTTCTTCGACAGGCCCTGAACACTGAAGCTTTCTTT. As protein: CASSLVLRQALNTEAFF. Variable domain in full (rest from reference TRBV5-5 and TRBJ1-1): DAGVTQSPTHLIKTRGQQVTLRCSPISGHKSVSWYQQVLGQGPQFIFQYYEKEERGRGNFPDRFSARQFPNYSSELNVNALLLGDSALYLCASSLVLRQALNTEAFFGQGTRLTVV.